The sequence of this TCR beta chain was determined in a study of cytomegalovirus exposure and HLA in healthy donors. In the case of this clone: Its antigen is currently unknown.

Amplification used 60 Vbeta primers and 13 Jbeta primers. The assay was immunoSEQ multiplex PCR, and TCRdb's table has in-frame clones only and misses some. The data show 100,000 to 150,000 clones, about two thirds seen once. Trimming at V came to 6 bases and at J to 8 bases, leaving 7 bases not matched to a gene. This CDR3 is 14 amino acids long. CDR1 is KGHSH and CDR2 is LQKENI in the germline V gene. Whole-study findings and limits: Earlier findings revealed that most TCR beta V segments proved productive either about 87% or about 30% of the time. High specificity and sensitivity for cytomegalovirus status were reported for the classifier.

Unrecorded immune exposure was likely among donors, who were nominally healthy when sampled. The source material was PBMCs. J is TRBJ2-2 and V is TRBV18, with TRBD1 matching 9 bases. The source is a woman aged 60-70 years in good health and CMV-seropositive. CDR3 DNA sequence: TGTGCCAGCTCGGGACAGGGCCATTCGGGGGAGCTGTTTTTT. Its protein product is CASSGQGHSGELFF.